The sequence of this TCR beta chain was determined in a study of beta chain features in type 1 diabetes. Sequenced material consisted of expressed TCRB transcripts (all of the isolated RNA was reverse transcribed). The data were produced by immunoSEQ multiplex PCR, yet TCRdb's version contains in-frame clones alone and is incomplete. The data hold about 140,000 clones, with 6.9% observed a single time. This clone was seen a few times. The CDR3 has 15 amino acids. V shed 0 bases and J shed 0 bases, with 8 bases lying between them. The germline CDR1 and CDR2 sequences are SGHRS and YFSETQ. The sample was central memory CD4+ T cells from blood. The chain couples TRBV5-1 to TRBJ2-3; tentative D call: TRBD1 (5 bases). The TCR was taken from a woman aged 25 to 39 in good health. CDR3 nucleotides: TGCGCCAGCAGCTTGGGGGGCTATAGCACAGATACGCAGTATTTT. It encodes CASSLGGYSTDTQYF.